This T cell receptor beta chain was sequenced during a study of blood T cell repertoires in COVID-19. Overall study: The origin of the acute and convalescent COVID-19 samples was the United States, Italy and Spain.

CDR1 and CDR2 (germline): SNHLY, FYNNEI. The CDR3 contains 14 residues. V was trimmed by 8 bases and J by 0 bases, leaving 8 bases between them. Original methodology: Reference gene primers were amplified, and this amplification served to estimate nucleated cell counts. The table came from immunoSEQ multiplex PCR; TCRdb's copy has only in-frame clones and leaves some out. The DNA was the basis for D and trimming; V, J and clone size are from that table. The data contain some 150,000 clones, approximately 87% of them singletons. Note on this clone: A single base separates this from a much larger clone, so it may be a read error.

This clonotype originated in a man aged 50 or older who had recovered from COVID-19. The rearrangement links TRBV2 to TRBJ1-6, with a tentative D call TRBD1 (6 bases). Sequenced input: peripheral blood. The CDR3 DNA is TGTGCCAGCGGACAGACCTCCTATAATTCACCCCTCCACTTT. Translated, it gives CASGQTSYNSPLHF.